The next 29 T cell receptor beta chains were all read from a single sample in a study of technical replicates of blood from a handful of donors. Profiled with immunoSEQ multiplex PCR; TCRdb holds only in-frame clones, not every one. The sample contains tens of thousands of clones, around 97% of which appear only once. Material for sequencing was T cells isolated from PBMCs. Every receptor here comes from a human donor in good health.

This clone was detected only a few times. The CDR3 loop reads CASSEGTGLNTEAFF. The CDR3 DNA is TGCGCCAGCAGCGAAGGAACAGGCTTGAACACTGAAGCTTTCTTT. The rearrangement uses TRBV10-2 and TRBJ1-1; D perhaps matches TRBD1 (5 bases). Trimming pared 6 bases from V and 0 bases from J, leaving 14 bases between. Germline values: CDR1 WSHSY, CDR2 SAAADI. The CDR3 spans 15 residues.

The chain employs TRBV10-2 and TRBJ1-1; D is perhaps TRBD1 (5 bases). Germline loops: CDR1 WSHSY, CDR2 SAAADI. The CDR3 contains 14 residues. Trimming left V 6 bases short and J 0 bases short, with 11 bases between. This chain's CDR3 is CASRSDSLNTEAFF. The CDR3 DNA is TGCGCCAGCAGAAGCGACAGCCTGAACACTGAAGCTTTCTTT.

The sample holds one count of this clone. V usage is TRBV13 and J usage is TRBJ2-7; D unresolved. The germline CDR1 and CDR2 sequences are PRHDT and FYEKMQ (reference sequence). The CDR3 length is 14 residues. V was clipped by 2 bases and J by 4 bases, with 12 bases between them. The CDR3 protein is CASSLNLAPYEQYF. CDR3 DNA: TGTGCCAGCAGCTTAAATTTGGCCCCTTACGAGCAGTACTTC.

A single count supports this clone. This chain uses TRBV5-1 with TRBJ2-7, with TRBD2 matching over 8 bases. V lost 1 base, J lost 5 bases, and 11 bases stayed unmatched. Germline loops: CDR1 SGHRS, CDR2 YFSETQ. CDR3 length equals 16 residues. The CDR3 loop is CASSLSGGTREHEQYF. The CDR3 bases are TGCGCCAGCAGCTTGAGTGGGGGGACTAGAGAACACGAGCAGTACTTC.

CDR3: CASSSFFQREGGDTQYF. The DNA of the CDR3 is TGTGCCAGCAGCTCCTTTTTCCAGCGGGAAGGGGGGGATACGCAGTATTTT. The chain carries TRBV5-6 and TRBJ2-3; maybe TRBD2 (7 bases). Trimming removed 3 bases at V and 6 bases at J, with 23 bases between. Germline CDR1 reads SGHDT; CDR2 reads YYEEEE. The CDR3 has 17 residues.

V gene TRBV5-1 combines with J gene TRBJ2-2, with a weak D call TRBD1 (6 bases). This CDR3 has 17 amino acids. Germline V gives CDR1 SGHRS, CDR2 YFSETQ. V was shortened by 1 base and J by 0 bases, with 13 bases between the two germline ends. CDR3 sequence: CASSLLGGHSNTGELFF. The CDR3 region has the DNA TGCGCCAGCAGCTTGTTAGGGGGACACTCGAACACCGGGGAGCTGTTTTTT.

The chain recombines TRBV7-9 with TRBJ1-3; a possible D gene is TRBD1 (5 bases). The CDR3 has 17 amino acids. CDR1 SEHNR and CDR2 FQNEAQ come from the germline V gene (reference sequence). Trimming took 5 bases from V and 0 from J, leaving 17 bases between them. The CDR3 nucleotides are TGTGCCAGCAGCACCCCGGGGGGACTGGACTCTGGAAACACCATATATTTT. The encoded protein is CASSTPGGLDSGNTIYF.

The chain carries TRBV10-3 and TRBJ2-5, with 10 bases that match TRBD2. Trimming took 0 bases from V and 4 from J; bases not matched to a gene: 5. From germline, CDR1 is ENHRY and CDR2 SYGVKD. CDR3 length: 16 residues. The CDR3 DNA reads TGTGCCATCAGTGAGTCTAACGAGCGGGGGGGAGAGACCCAGTACTTC. As protein: CAISESNERGGETQYF.

This clone was seen only once. The V and J genes are TRBV5-4 and TRBJ2-7; TRBD2 matches at 11 bases. V was pared by 3 bases and J by 7 bases, with 6 bases of the junction left unmatched. CDR1 SGHNT and CDR2 YYREEE come from the germline V gene (reference sequence). CDR3 length: 14 amino acids. DNA for the CDR3: TGTGCCAGCAGCTCAGCCGGGACTAGCGGAGAGCAGTACTTC. Protein: CASSSAGTSGEQYF. Complete variable domain (other parts from reference TRBV5-4 and TRBJ2-7): ETGVTQSPTHLIKTRGQQVTLRCSSQSGHNTVSWYQQALGQGPQFIFQYYREEENGRGNFPPRFSGLQFPNYSSELNVNALELDDSALYLCASSSAGTSGEQYFGPGTRLTVT.

V is TRBV7-2 and J is TRBJ2-3; tentative D call: TRBD2 (7 bases). With 5 bases removed from V and 10 bases from J, the gap between germline ends came to 16 bases. The CDR3 spans 13 residues. CDR1 is SGHTA and CDR2 is FQGNSA in the germline V gene. CDR3 nucleotide sequence: TGTGCCAGCAGCCCCACTACAGGGAGGGCGCAGTATTTT. Protein: CASSPTTGRAQYF.

The gene calls are TRBV6-5 and TRBJ2-5, with D tentatively TRBD2 (5 bases). Germline loops: CDR1 MNHEY, CDR2 SVGAGI. The V end lost 2 bases, the J end lost 5 bases, and 12 bases lay between the germline ends. The CDR3 has 14 amino acids. CDR3 residues: CASSYGRVSETQYF. As DNA, the CDR3 is TGTGCCAGCAGTTACGGGCGGGTTAGCGAGACCCAGTACTTC.

The J gene is TRBJ1-1, the V gene TRBV25-1; no firm D call. The V end lost 4 bases, the J end lost 7 bases, and 10 bases lay between the germline ends. CDR1 MGHDK and CDR2 SYGVNS come from the germline V gene. This CDR3 contains 12 residues. The CDR3 bases are TGTGCCAGCAGTGCCCGCCTAGGTGAAGCTTTCTTT. Protein: CASSARLGEAFF.

V and J are TRBV18 and TRBJ2-2; D is possibly TRBD2 (5 bases). Deletions cut 6 bases from V and 7 bases from J, with 6 bases between. The germline V gene has CDR1 KGHSH and CDR2 LQKENI. CDR3 length: 11 amino acids. The CDR3 DNA sequence: TGTGCCAGCTCGGAGGTCGGGGAGCTGTTTTTT. Protein product: CASSEVGELFF.

The rearrangement links TRBV6-5 to TRBJ2-7, with D maybe TRBD2 (5 bases). V lost 6 bases and J 2 bases, leaving 8 bases between the germline ends. The CDR3 extends over 12 amino acids. The germline V gene encodes CDR1 MNHEY and CDR2 SVGAGI. CDR3 bases: TGTGCCAGCAGCCCCGGGGCCTACGAGCAGTACTTC. This codes for CASSPGAYEQYF.

The count of this clone is one. The chain is built from TRBV9 and TRBJ1-1; 7 nucleotides align to TRBD1. After removal of 0 bases from V and 0 bases from J, the junction contained 8 bases not matched to a gene. The V gene's germline CDR1 is SGDLS and CDR2 YYNGEE. The CDR3 has 17 residues. Written as DNA, the CDR3 is TGTGCCAGCAGCGTAGCTCCAGGGGGATTGGTGAACACTGAAGCTTTCTTT. Protein sequence: CASSVAPGGLVNTEAFF.

The chain recombines TRBV29-1 with TRBJ1-2, with 8 bases aligning to TRBD1. Germline-derived CDR1 and CDR2 are SQVTM and ANQGSEA. The CDR3 is made up of 12 amino acids. Trimming took 5 bases from V and 8 from J; bases not matched to a gene: 7. CDR3 coding DNA: TGCAGCGTTCCCGACAGGGGAGAAGGCTACACCTTC. Protein: CSVPDRGEGYTF.

This chain links TRBV11-2 with TRBJ2-7; 7 bases match TRBD2. This CDR3 comprises 14 residues. V gave up 5 bases and J gave up 2 bases; unmatched junction bases: 6. Looked up from germline, CDR1 is SGHAT and CDR2 is FQNNGV. The CDR3 is CASSQGGGAYEQYF. The CDR3 coding sequence is TGTGCCAGCAGCCAAGGTGGGGGGGCCTACGAGCAGTACTTC.

The gene calls are TRBV6-5 and TRBJ1-5, with unresolved D. Germline CDR1 and CDR2: MNHEY and SVGAGI. This CDR3 has 15 amino acids. The V end was cut by 0 bases, the J end by 2 bases, with 8 bases between. CDR3 in amino acids: CASSYSMGGNQPQHF. DNA for the CDR3: TGTGCCAGCAGTTACTCTATGGGAGGCAATCAGCCCCAGCATTTT.

This chain's CDR3 is CATTSDYSRGQGYQPQHF. CDR3 in DNA: TGTGCCACCACCTCAGACTATAGTAGAGGACAGGGTTATCAGCCCCAGCATTTT. The chain carries TRBV15 and TRBJ1-5; 8 bases fit TRBD1. Germline CDR1 LNHNV, CDR2 YYDKDF (reference sequence). With V trimmed by 7 bases and J by 5 bases, 19 bases remained unmatched. This CDR3 region has 18 residues.

This rearrangement joins TRBV6-6 to TRBJ2-7, with TRBD2 matching 12 bases. CDR1 is MNHNY and CDR2 is SVGAGI in the germline V gene (reference sequence). V shed 7 bases and J 3 bases; nucleotides not matched to a gene: 7. This CDR3 is built from 15 residues. CDR3 protein: CASNPRGLAGYEQYF. CDR3 in DNA: TGTGCCAGCAATCCTAGGGGACTAGCGGGCTACGAGCAGTACTTC.

V is TRBV6-1 and J is TRBJ1-2; weak D call: TRBD1 (6 bases). V was clipped by 8 bases and J by 4 bases, with 14 bases between them. The CDR3 consists of 13 residues. CDR1 is MNHNS and CDR2 is SASEGT in the germline V gene. CDR3: CASEGGPSYGYTF. As DNA, the CDR3 is TGTGCCAGCGAAGGGGGACCCTCCTATGGCTACACCTTC.

The chain is built from TRBV5-6 and TRBJ1-1; maybe TRBD1 (5 bases). Trimming took off 5 bases at V and 4 bases at J, with 12 bases between the two ends. The CDR3 is made up of 13 amino acids. Germline V CDR1 and CDR2: SGHDT, YYEEEE. The CDR3 bases are TGTGCCAGCAGAGAAACGGGGGGCACTGAAGCTTTCTTT. Translated, it gives CASRETGGTEAFF. Drawing the rest from reference TRBV5-6 and TRBJ1-1, the complete variable domain is DAGVTQSPTHLIKTRGQQVTLRCSPKSGHDTVSWYQQALGQGPQFIFQYYEEEERQRGNFPDRFSGHQFPNYSSELNVNALLLGDSALYLCASRETGGTEAFFGQGTRLTVV.

The gene calls are TRBV4-1 and TRBJ2-1; 11 bases map to TRBD2. This CDR3 is 17 amino acids long. V shed 0 bases, J shed 1 base, and the junction held 2 bases outside the gene matches. Per the germline V gene, CDR1 is MGHRA and CDR2 is YSYEKL. The CDR3 reads CASSQDGTSGSYNEQFF. The CDR3 nucleotides read TGCGCCAGCAGCCAAGATGGGACTAGCGGTTCCTACAATGAGCAGTTCTTC.

V gene TRBV28 combines with J gene TRBJ2-1; 8 nucleotides align to TRBD1. Losses at the gene ends were 6 bases for V and 8 bases for J; bases not matched to a gene: 15. The CDR3 totals 16 residues. CDR1 MDHEN and CDR2 SYDVKM come from the germline V gene. CDR3 sequence reads: CASSTLDRGFVDEQFF. The CDR3 region has the DNA TGTGCCAGCAGCACCCTAGACAGGGGTTTTGTCGATGAGCAGTTCTTC.

This chain links TRBV7-2 with TRBJ1-3; TRBD1 matches 8 bases. This CDR3 comprises 15 residues. The ends lost 4 bases at V and 2 bases at J; junction bases unmatched: 4. CDR1 and CDR2 from the germline V gene are SGHTA and FQGNSA. This CDR3 is CASSSGQAAGNTIYF. The CDR3 DNA sequence: TGTGCCAGCAGCTCGGGACAGGCGGCTGGAAACACCATATATTTT.

The V and J genes are TRBV2 and TRBJ2-2; D might be TRBD1 (5 bases). Germline CDR1 and CDR2: SNHLY and FYNNEI. There are 13 residues in the CDR3. Trimming stripped 7 bases from V and 7 bases from J, with 13 bases between. The CDR3 nucleotides read TGTGCCAGCAAGATAAAGGGGATCGGGGAGCTGTTTTTT. This codes for CASKIKGIGELFF.

The rearrangement joins TRBV2 to TRBJ1-2; TRBD1 might be the D (5 bases). There are 13 residues in the CDR3. Per germline, CDR1 SNHLY and CDR2 FYNNEI. The V and J ends lost 2 bases and 7 bases respectively, with 11 bases between them. CDR3 nucleotides: TGTGCCAGCAGTGAAAGCCAGGGCTCTGGCTACACCTTC. Amino acids: CASSESQGSGYTF.

This chain joins TRBV7-9 and TRBJ1-2; 12 bases match TRBD1. Germline CDR1 and CDR2: SEHNR and FQNEAQ (reference sequence). With 7 bases clipped from V and 7 bases from J, the junction kept 7 bases outside the gene matches. The CDR3 is 14 amino acids. The CDR3 DNA reads as TGTGCCAGCATTCCGGGACAGGGGGCGTTTGGCTACACCTTC. Protein product: CASIPGQGAFGYTF.

V gene TRBV2 combines with J gene TRBJ1-6; D not certain. With 3 bases removed from V and 2 bases from J, the gap between germline ends came to 5 bases. The CDR3 has 14 residues. Looked up from germline, CDR1 is SNHLY and CDR2 is FYNNEI. The CDR3 DNA follows: TGTGCCAGCAGTGACAAAACCTATAATTCACCCCTCCACTTT. Translation: CASSDKTYNSPLHF. The full variable domain, in which reference TRBV2 and TRBJ1-6 provide the parts outside the CDR3, is EPEVTQTPSHQVTQMGQEVILRCVPISNHLYFYWYRQILGQKVEFLVSFYNNEISEKSEIFDDQFSVERPDGSNFTLKIRSTKLEDSAMYFCASSDKTYNSPLHFGNGTRLTVT.